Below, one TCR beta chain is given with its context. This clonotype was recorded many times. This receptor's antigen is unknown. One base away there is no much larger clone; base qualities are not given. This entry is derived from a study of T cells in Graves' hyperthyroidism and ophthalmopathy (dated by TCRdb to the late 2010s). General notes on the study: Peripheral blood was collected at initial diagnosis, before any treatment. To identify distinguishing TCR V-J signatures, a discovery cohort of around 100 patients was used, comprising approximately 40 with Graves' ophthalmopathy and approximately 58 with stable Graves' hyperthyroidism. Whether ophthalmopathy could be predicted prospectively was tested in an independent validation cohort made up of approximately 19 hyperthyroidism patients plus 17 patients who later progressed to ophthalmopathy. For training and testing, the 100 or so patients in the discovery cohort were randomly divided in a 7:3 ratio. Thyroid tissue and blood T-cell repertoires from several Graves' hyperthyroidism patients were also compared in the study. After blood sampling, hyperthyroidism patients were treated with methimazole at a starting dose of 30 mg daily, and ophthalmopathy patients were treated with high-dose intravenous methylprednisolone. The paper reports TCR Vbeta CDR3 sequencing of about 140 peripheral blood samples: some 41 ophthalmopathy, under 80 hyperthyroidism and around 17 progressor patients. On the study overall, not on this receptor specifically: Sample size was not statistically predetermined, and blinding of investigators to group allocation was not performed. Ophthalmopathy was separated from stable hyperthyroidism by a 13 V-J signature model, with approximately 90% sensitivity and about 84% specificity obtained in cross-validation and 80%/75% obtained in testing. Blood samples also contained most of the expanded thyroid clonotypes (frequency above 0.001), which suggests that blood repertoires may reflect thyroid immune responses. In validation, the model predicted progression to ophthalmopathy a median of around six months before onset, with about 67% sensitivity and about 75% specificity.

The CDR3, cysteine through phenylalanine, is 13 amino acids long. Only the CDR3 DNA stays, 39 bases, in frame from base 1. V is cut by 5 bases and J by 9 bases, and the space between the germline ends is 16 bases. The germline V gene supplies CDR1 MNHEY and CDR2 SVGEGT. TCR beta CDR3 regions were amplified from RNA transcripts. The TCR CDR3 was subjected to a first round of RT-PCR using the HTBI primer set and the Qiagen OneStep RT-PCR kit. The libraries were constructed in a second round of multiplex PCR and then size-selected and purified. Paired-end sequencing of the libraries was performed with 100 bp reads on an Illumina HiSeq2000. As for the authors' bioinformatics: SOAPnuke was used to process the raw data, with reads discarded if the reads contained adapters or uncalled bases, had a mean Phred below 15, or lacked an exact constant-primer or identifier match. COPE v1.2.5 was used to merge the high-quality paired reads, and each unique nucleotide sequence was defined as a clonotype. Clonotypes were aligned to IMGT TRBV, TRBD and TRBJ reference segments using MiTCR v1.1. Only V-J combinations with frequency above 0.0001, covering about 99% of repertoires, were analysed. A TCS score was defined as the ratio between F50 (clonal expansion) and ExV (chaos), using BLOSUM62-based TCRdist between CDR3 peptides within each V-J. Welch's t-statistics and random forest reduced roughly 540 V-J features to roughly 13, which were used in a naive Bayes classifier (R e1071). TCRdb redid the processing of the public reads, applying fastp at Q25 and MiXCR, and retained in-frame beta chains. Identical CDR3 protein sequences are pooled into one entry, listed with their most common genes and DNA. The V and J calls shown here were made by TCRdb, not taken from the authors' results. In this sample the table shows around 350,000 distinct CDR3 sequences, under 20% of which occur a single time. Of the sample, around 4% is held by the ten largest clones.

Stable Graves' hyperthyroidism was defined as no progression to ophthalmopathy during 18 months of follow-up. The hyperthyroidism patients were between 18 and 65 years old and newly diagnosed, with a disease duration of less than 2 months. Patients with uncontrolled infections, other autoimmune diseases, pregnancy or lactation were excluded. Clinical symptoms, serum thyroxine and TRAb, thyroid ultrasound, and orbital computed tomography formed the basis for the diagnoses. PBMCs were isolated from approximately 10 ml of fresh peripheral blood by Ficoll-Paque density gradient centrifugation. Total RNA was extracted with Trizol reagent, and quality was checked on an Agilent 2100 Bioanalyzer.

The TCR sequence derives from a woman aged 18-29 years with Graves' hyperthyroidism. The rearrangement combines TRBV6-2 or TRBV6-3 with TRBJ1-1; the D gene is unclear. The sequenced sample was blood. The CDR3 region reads CASSLASPTKAFF. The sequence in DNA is TGTGCCAGCAGTCTAGCCAGTCCCACCAAAGCTTTCTTT.